Below, one T cell receptor beta chain is given with its context. Its binding antigen is unknown. Per-nucleotide qualities are absent, and no much larger clonotype sits a single base away. Per the publication, the time point label means: patch test 1, 2 weeks after DPC sensitization. The sample's treatment or condition, from its label and the paper: therapeutic diphenylcyclopropenone sensitization with weekly scalp DPC. At every patch-test visit, the blood draw took place before the patch test was put on. Eligible patients were aged 18 to 70, diagnosed with alopecia, deemed suitable for DPC therapy, and excluded if pregnant. Unfractionated whole blood was collected in Tempus Blood RNA tubes, and total RNA was extracted from that blood. Library preparation was by RACE. Sequencing used a NextSeq 500. Library preparation attached unique molecular identifiers to individual cDNA molecules for quantitative, reproducible TCR counting. For every blood RNA sample, sequencing covered both the TCR alpha and TCR beta chains. For the original study's pipeline: A median of around 100,000 TCRs per sample was observed, with a range of roughly 23,224 to 750,000. The Decombinator software suite was used to annotate the V, J and CDR3 of the TCR reads. For the PS versus PT1 abundance plots, all samples were subsampled to the same number of TCRs (28,000). TCRs were defined as expanded if absent before sensitization and observed at least eight times at the 2-week time point. TCRdb passed the public sequencing reads through fastp at Q25 and MiXCR, retaining productive beta sequences. CDR3 protein duplicates are merged, each entry listing the most common genes and DNA. In this record, the V and J calls reflect TCRdb's handling and not the investigators' own analysis. The sample includes roughly 70,000 distinct CDR3 sequences, with around 9.8% observed a single time. The ten largest make up roughly 3.3% of the sample.

Spanning cysteine to phenylalanine, the CDR3 consists of 16 amino acids. Only the CDR3 portion is preserved as DNA: 48 bases, with reading frame beginning at the first base. V drops 3 bases and J drops 3 bases, leaving 14 bases in between. The data derive from a study of human T cells and chemical hapten exposure (dated by TCRdb to about 2021). For context, the study as a whole: For sensitization, 2% DPC in acetone was applied to an approximately 2 cm by approximately 2 cm area of upper inner arm skin. Throughout the study period of roughly five months, patients also received therapeutic DPC doses to the scalp every week. Patch testing was done on the upper back using Finn chambers containing 0.01% DPC, and results were scored after 6 days according to International Contact Dermatitis Research Group standards. The mostly female patient cohort included alopecia areata with under or over 50% scalp involvement, alopecia totalis and alopecia universalis. Libraries were pooled for sequencing, and per-sample TCR yields varied mainly because of small differences in library volumes within the pool. Peripheral blood TCR repertoire changes were tracked in vivo in alopecia patients during primary and secondary sensitization to the hapten diphenylcyclopropenone (DPC). Blood samples were taken from patients before sensitization (week 0) and then at 2, 6 and about 24 weeks after DPC sensitization. Around 30 alopecia patients provided blood for TCR sequencing at one to four time points (pre-sensitization, 2, 6 and 24 weeks). What the authors observed across the whole study: Repeated subsampling changed both the strength of the expansion versus patch-test correlation and the threshold at which the correlation became significant. Because every patient had alopecia, a presumed autoimmune disease, the patients' immune response might differ from that of healthy individuals. DPC sensitization did not change the number of TCRs with a frequency above 1 in 1000, and there was no evidence of changes in global repertoire structure. Expanded TCRs formed significantly more large CDR3 similarity clusters than pre-sensitization or healthy control sets, consistent with antigen-driven responses. Patch test score correlated positively with the number of PT1 expanded TCRs, reaching significance at thresholds 8, 16 and 32 but not at 4.

The sequence came from a woman between 40 and 55 years old with alopecia areata. Some clones in this sample may be carry-over from other donors' samples. This specimen was whole blood, taken in connection with sensitization to the hapten diphenylcyclopropenone (DPC). Recombination connected TRBV12-3 or TRBV12-4 to TRBJ2-2; TRBD2 is a weak D gene call, 6 bases matching. At the DNA level, the sequence is TGTGCCAGCAGTTTTAAGGGACTTAGGGACACCGGGGAGCTGTTTTTT. This translates into CASSFKGLRDTGELFF.